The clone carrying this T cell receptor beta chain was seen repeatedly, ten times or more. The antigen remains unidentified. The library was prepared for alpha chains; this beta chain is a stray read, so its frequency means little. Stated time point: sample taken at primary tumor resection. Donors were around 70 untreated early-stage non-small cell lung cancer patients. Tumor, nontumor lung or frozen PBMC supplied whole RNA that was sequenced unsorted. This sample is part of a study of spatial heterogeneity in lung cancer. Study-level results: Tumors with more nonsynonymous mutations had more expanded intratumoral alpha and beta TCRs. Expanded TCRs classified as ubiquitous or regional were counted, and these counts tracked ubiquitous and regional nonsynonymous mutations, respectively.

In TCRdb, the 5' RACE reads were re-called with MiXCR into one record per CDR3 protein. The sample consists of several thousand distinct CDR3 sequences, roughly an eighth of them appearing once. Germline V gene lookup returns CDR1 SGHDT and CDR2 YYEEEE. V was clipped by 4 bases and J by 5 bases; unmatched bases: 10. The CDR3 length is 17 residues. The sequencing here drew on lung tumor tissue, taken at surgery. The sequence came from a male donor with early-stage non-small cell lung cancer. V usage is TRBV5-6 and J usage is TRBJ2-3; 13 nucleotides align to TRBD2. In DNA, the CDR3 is TGTGCCAGCAGCATAAGGACTAGCGGGAGAGGGAAAGATACGCAGTATTTT. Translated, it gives CASSIRTSGRGKDTQYF. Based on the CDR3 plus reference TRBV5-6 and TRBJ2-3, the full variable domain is DAGVTQSPTHLIKTRGQQVTLRCSPKSGHDTVSWYQQALGQGPQFIFQYYEEEERQRGNFPDRFSGHQFPNYSSELNVNALLLGDSALYLCASSIRTSGRGKDTQYFGPGTRLTVL.